The 9 T cell receptor beta chains listed next were all sequenced from one sample in a study of blood T cell repertoires in COVID-19. Produced via immunoSEQ multiplex PCR; TCRdb's table is partial and in-frame only. The sample lists over 110,000 clones, approximately 80% occurring once. The sequenced sample consisted of PBMCs or T cells enriched from blood (not recorded which). These receptors all come from a man aged 50-59 years in a cohort exposed to, infected with or recovered from COVID-19 (not recorded which).

This chain uses TRBV30 with TRBJ1-2; no clear D gene. Germline V gene data show CDR1 as GTSNPN and CDR2 as SVGIG (reference sequence). V lost 0 bases and J lost 4, with 6 bases in between. The CDR3 has 12 residues. The CDR3 nucleotides read TGTGCCTGGAGTGTATCCTCCTATGGCTACACCTTC. It codes for CAWSVSSYGYTF.

This chain links TRBV7-6 with TRBJ2-1; D remains ambiguous. Deletions cut 2 bases from V and 2 bases from J, with 16 bases between. The CDR3 consists of 17 residues. Germline CDR1 SGHVS, CDR2 FNYEAQ. For the CDR3, the DNA is TGTGCCAGCAGCTTAATCCCCCCGAGCCTACCCTACAATGAGCAGTTCTTC. Amino acids: CASSLIPPSLPYNEQFF.

This clone is a singleton in its sample. The V call is TRBV29-1, the J call TRBJ2-2; D is perhaps TRBD1 (6 bases). The CDR3 has 12 residues. The germline V gene has CDR1 SQVTM and CDR2 ANQGSEA. Trimming removed 4 bases at V and 6 bases at J, with 9 bases between. The CDR3 region is CSVVKGAGELFF. The CDR3 region has the DNA TGCAGCGTTGTGAAGGGGGCCGGGGAGCTGTTTTTT.

As regards this clone: Other DNA sequences in this specimen translate into the identical CDR3. The J gene is TRBJ2-3, the V gene TRBV7-9; D not certain. Per the germline V gene, CDR1 is SEHNR and CDR2 is FQNEAQ (reference sequence). The ends were cut back, 1 base at V and 3 bases at J, with 5 bases in the middle. The CDR3 loop spans 13 amino acids. DNA of the CDR3: TGTGCCAGCAGCTTAGTTCTGACAGATACGCAGTATTTT. Translating gives CASSLVLTDTQYF.

This chain joins TRBV3-1 (or the pseudogene TRBV3-2) and TRBJ1-5; weak D call: TRBD1 (6 bases). With 1 base removed from V and 6 bases from J, the gap between germline ends came to 13 bases. Per germline, CDR1 LGHDT and CDR2 YNNKEL (reference sequence). This CDR3 spans 15 amino acids. The CDR3 DNA is TGTGCCAGCAGCCAAGGTGGGGGGGGGCTTCAGCCCCAGCATTTT. It translates to CASSQGGGGLQPQHF.

V usage is TRBV5-1 and J usage is TRBJ2-1, with 9 bases identical to TRBD2. CDR1 is SGHRS and CDR2 is YFSETQ in the germline V gene. CDR3 length equals 17 residues. Trimming cost V 3 bases and J 0 bases; bases outside gene matches: 7. CDR3 protein: CASSWPTSGLSYNEQFF. The CDR3 region has the DNA TGCGCCAGCAGCTGGCCCACTAGCGGGCTCTCCTACAATGAGCAGTTCTTC.

The table lists this clone with a few counts. This chain joins TRBV19 and TRBJ1-5, with TRBD1 matching 10 bases. CDR1 and CDR2 (germline): LNHDA, SQIVND (reference sequence). Germline trimming cut 5 bases from V and 4 bases from J; bases unmatched to any gene: 11. The CDR3 has 17 residues. CDR3: CASSPHRDRGPNQPQHF. In nucleotides, the CDR3 is TGTGCCAGTAGTCCACACCGGGACAGGGGACCGAATCAGCCCCAGCATTTT.

The chain has TRBV28 and TRBJ2-3; a weak D match, TRBD1 (5 bases). In germline, CDR1 is MDHEN, CDR2 SYDVKM. The CDR3 is made up of 15 amino acids. V lost 2 bases, J lost 2 bases, and 11 bases lay in between. CDR3 sequence reads: CASSLGAIDTDTQYF. CDR3 in DNA: TGTGCCAGCAGTTTAGGGGCCATTGACACAGATACGCAGTATTTT.

This clone was seen more than once but under ten times. CDR3 sequence (DNA): TGTGCCAGTAACCAGGGACAGAAAGCAACCGGGGAGCTGTTTTTT. Encoded protein: CASNQGQKATGELFF. The chain carries TRBV19 and TRBJ2-2; 7 bases map to TRBD1. The junction had 10 bases not matched to a gene; V was cut back by 7 bases and J by 5 bases. Germline CDR1 and CDR2: LNHDA and SQIVND (reference sequence). CDR3 size: 15 residues.